The clone carrying this T cell receptor (beta chain) was detected many times. This specimen comes from a study of naive and memory T cell subsets. Amplification of ligated cDNA took four PCR rounds with SP2 and nested alpha and beta constant primers. A single record per CDR3 protein comes from TCRdb applying MiXCR to the 5' RACE reads. This sample yields roughly 60,000 distinct CDR3 sequences, of which roughly 6.7% are seen a single time; around 9.7% belongs to the top ten. TCR cDNA received a 3' ligated oligonucleotide that carried a UMI. Per the germline V gene, CDR1 is MNHEY and CDR2 is SVGEGT. V shed 6 bases, J shed 9 bases, and the junction held 7 bases outside the gene matches. This CDR3 spans 13 amino acids.

The sequence derives from a male donor in good health. J is TRBJ2-1 and V is TRBV6-2 or TRBV6-3; TRBD2 agrees at 8 bases. DNA for the CDR3: TGTGCCAGCAGCTTGGGACTAGGCGGTGAGCAGTTCTTC. Protein: CASSLGLGGEQFF.